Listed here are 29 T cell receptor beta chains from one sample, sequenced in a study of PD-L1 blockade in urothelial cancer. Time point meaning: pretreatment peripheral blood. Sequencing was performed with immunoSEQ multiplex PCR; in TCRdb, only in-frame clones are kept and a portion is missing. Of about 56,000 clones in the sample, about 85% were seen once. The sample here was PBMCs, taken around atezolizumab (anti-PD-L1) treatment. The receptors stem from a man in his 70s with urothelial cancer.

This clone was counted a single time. The CDR3 protein is CASSSGPTRGNTEAFF. CDR3 bases: TGTGCCAGCTCATCCGGGCCGACCAGGGGGAACACTGAAGCTTTCTTT. The genes are TRBV18 and TRBJ1-1; D perhaps matches TRBD1 (6 bases). With 5 bases removed from V and 1 base from J, the gap between germline ends came to 17 bases. The CDR3 runs 16 residues. Germline V gives CDR1 KGHSH, CDR2 LQKENI.

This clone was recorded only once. CDR3 loop: CASRFDRQNTEAFF. Written as DNA, the CDR3 is TGTGCCAGTAGGTTCGACAGACAGAACACTGAAGCTTTCTTT. The chain recombines TRBV19 with TRBJ1-1; D is perhaps TRBD1 (5 bases). V lost 6 bases to trimming and J lost 1 base, with 12 bases between them. Germline V gene data show CDR1 as LNHDA and CDR2 as SQIVND (reference sequence). The CDR3 totals 14 residues. The variable domain in full, completed from reference TRBV19 and TRBJ1-1, reads DGGITQSPKYLFRKEGQNVTLSCEQNLNHDAMYWYRQDPGQGLRLIYYSQIVNDFQKGDIAEGYSVSREKKESFPLTVTSAQKNPTAFYLCASRFDRQNTEAFFGQGTRLTVV.

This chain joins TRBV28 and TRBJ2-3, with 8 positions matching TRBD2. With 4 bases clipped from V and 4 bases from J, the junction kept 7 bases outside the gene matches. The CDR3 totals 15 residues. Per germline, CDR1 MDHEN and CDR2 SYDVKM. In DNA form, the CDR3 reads TGTGCCAGCAGTTCGCGGGAGGTTGCGTCAGATACGCAGTATTTT. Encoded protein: CASSSREVASDTQYF.

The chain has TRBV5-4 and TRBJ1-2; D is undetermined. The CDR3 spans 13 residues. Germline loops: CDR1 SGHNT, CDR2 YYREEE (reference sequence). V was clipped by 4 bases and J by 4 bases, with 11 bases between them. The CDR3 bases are TGTGCCAGCAGCCCCGCCGCGGGCTATGGCTACACCTTC. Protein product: CASSPAAGYGYTF.

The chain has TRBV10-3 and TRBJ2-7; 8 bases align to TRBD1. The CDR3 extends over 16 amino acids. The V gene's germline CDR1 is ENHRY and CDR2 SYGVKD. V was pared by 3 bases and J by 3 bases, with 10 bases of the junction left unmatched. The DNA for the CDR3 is TGTGCCATCAGTGACCGGGACAGGCTCTTAAGCTACGAGCAGTACTTC. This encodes CAISDRDRLLSYEQYF.

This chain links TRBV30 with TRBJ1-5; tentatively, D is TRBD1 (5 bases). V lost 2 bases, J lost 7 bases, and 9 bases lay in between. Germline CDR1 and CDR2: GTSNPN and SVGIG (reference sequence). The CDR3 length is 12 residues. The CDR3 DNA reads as TGTGCCTGGAGTCAGGGCTACCAGCCCCAGCATTTT. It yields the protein CAWSQGYQPQHF. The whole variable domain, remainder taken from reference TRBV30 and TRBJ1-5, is SQTIHQWPATLVQPVGSPLSLECTVEGTSNPNLYWYRQAAGRGLQLLFYSVGIGQISSEVPQNLSASRPQDRQFILSSKKLLLSDSGFYLCAWSQGYQPQHFGDGTRLSIL.

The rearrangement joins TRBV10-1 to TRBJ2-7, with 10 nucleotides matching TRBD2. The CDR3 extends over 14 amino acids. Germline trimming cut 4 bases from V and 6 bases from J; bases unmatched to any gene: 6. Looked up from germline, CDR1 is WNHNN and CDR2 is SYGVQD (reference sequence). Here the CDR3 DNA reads TGCGCCAGCAGTGGGCTAGCGGGAGCCGGCGAGCAGTACTTC. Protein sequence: CASSGLAGAGEQYF.

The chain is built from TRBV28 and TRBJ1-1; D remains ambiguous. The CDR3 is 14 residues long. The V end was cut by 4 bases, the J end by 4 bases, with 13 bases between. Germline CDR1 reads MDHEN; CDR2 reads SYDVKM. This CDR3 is CASSSLGQFTEAFF. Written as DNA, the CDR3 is TGTGCCAGCAGTTCTCTAGGTCAGTTCACTGAAGCTTTCTTT.

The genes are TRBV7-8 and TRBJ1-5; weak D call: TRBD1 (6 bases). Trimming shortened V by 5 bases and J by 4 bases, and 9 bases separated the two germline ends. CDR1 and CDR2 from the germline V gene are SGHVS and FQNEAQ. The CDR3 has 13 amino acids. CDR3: CASSHGTNQPQHF. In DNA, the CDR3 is TGTGCCAGCAGCCACGGGACAAATCAGCCCCAGCATTTT.

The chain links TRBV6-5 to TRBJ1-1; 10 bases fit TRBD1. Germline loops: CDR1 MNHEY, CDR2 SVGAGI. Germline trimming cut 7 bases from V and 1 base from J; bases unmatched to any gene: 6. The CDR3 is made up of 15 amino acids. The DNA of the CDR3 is TGTGCCAGCACCCCGACAGGGGGCGCGAACACTGAAGCTTTCTTT. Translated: CASTPTGGANTEAFF.

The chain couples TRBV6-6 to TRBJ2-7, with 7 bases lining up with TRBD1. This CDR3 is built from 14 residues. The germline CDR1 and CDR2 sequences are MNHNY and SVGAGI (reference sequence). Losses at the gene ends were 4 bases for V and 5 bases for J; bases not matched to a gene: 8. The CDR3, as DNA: TGTGCCAGCAGTTCCCCGACAGGGTGGAACGAGCAGTACTTC. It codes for CASSSPTGWNEQYF.

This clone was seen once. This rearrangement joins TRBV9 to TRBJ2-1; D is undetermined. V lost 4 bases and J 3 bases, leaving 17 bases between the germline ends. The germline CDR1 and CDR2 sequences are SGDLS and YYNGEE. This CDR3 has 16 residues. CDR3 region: CASSPFEAPGYNEQFF. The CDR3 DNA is TGTGCCAGCAGCCCTTTCGAGGCCCCGGGCTACAATGAGCAGTTCTTC.

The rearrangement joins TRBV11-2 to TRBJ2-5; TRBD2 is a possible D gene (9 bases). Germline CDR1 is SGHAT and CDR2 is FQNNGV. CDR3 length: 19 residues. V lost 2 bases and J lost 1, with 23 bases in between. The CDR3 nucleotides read TGTGCCAGCAGCTTACAGGGGGCTAGTAGCGGGAGACCCCAAGAGACCCAGTACTTC. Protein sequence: CASSLQGASSGRPQETQYF. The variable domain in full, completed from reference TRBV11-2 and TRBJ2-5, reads EAGVAQSPRYKIIEKRQSVAFWCNPISGHATLYWYQQILGQGPKLLIQFQNNGVVDDSQLPKDRFSAERLKGVDSTLKIQPAKLEDSAVYLCASSLQGASSGRPQETQYFGPGTRLLVL.

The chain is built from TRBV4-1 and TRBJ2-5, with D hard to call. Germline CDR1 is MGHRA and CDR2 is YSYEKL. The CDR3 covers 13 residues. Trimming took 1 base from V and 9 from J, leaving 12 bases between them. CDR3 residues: CASSQVDSEAQYF. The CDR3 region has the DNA TGCGCCAGCAGCCAAGTAGACTCGGAAGCCCAGTACTTC.

The DNA of the CDR3 is TGTGCCAGCAGTTTATGGGGCAGGGAGGACGCTTTCTTT. Translation gives CASSLWGREDAFF. The chain is built from TRBV27 and TRBJ1-1; D perhaps matches TRBD1 (5 bases). V shed 1 base and J shed 11 bases, with 14 bases lying between them. Germline V gives CDR1 MNHEY, CDR2 SMNVEV (reference sequence). This CDR3 is built from 13 residues.

The chain's CDR3 is CASSFDPSGEQYF. Here the CDR3 DNA reads TGTGCCAGCAGCTTTGACCCCTCGGGAGAGCAGTACTTC. This chain uses TRBV11-3 with TRBJ2-7; D may be TRBD2 (5 bases). This CDR3 comprises 13 residues. Trimming stripped 3 bases from V and 7 bases from J, with 13 bases between. From germline, CDR1 is SGHNT and CDR2 YENEEA. Filled out from reference TRBV11-3 and TRBJ2-7, the complete variable domain reads EAGVVQSPRYKIIEKKQPVAFWCNPISGHNTLYWYLQNLGQGPELLIRYENEEAVDDSQLPKDRFSAERLKGVDSTLKIQPAELGDSAVYLCASSFDPSGEQYFGPGTRLTVT.

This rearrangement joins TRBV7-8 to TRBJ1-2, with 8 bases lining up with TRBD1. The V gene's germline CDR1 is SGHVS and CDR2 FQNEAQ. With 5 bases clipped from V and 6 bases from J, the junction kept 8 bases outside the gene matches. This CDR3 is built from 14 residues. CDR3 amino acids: CASSPNRGAHGYTF. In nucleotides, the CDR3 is TGTGCCAGCAGCCCTAACAGGGGGGCACATGGCTACACCTTC.

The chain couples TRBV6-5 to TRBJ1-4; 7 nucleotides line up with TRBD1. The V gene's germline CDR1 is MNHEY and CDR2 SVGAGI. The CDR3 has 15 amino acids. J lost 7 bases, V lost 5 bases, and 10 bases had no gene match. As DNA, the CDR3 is TGTGCCAGCAGTCTTGGACAGGTGTCGGGTGAAAAACTGTTTTTT. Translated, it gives CASSLGQVSGEKLFF.

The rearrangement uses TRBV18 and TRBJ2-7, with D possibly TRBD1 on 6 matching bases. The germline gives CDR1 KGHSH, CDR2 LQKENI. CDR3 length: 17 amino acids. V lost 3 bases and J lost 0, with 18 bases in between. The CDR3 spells CASSPSRSGTFSYEQYF. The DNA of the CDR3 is TGTGCCAGCTCACCGAGTAGGTCGGGGACATTCTCCTACGAGCAGTACTTC.

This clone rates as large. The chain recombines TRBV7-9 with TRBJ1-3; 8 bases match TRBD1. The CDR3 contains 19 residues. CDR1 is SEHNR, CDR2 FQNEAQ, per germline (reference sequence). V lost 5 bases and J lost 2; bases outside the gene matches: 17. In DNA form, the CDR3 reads TGTGCCAGCAGCCAACAGGGGGGGGGACAGGTAAAGCCTGGAAACACCATATATTTT. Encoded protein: CASSQQGGGQVKPGNTIYF.

CDR3 sequence: CASSPGTGTNTEAFF. For the CDR3, the DNA is TGTGCCAGCAGCCCAGGGACAGGCACTAACACTGAAGCTTTCTTT. V is TRBV11-2 and J is TRBJ1-1; 8 positions agree with TRBD1. Germline V lookup: CDR1 SGHAT, CDR2 FQNNGV. Trimming took 5 bases from V and 2 from J; bases not matched to a gene: 7. CDR3 length: 15 amino acids.

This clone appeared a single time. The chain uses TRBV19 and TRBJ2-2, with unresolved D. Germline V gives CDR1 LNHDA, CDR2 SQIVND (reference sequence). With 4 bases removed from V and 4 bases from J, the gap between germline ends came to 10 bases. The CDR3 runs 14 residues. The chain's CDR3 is CASSTQSGTGELFF. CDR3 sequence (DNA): TGTGCCAGTAGTACCCAATCGGGCACCGGGGAGCTGTTTTTT.

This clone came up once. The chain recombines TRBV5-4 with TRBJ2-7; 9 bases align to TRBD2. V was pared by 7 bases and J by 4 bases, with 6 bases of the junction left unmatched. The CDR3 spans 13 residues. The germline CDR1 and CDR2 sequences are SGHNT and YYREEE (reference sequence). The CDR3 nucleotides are TGTGCCAGCCGCCTAGCGGGGAGGTACGAGCAGTACTTC. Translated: CASRLAGRYEQYF.

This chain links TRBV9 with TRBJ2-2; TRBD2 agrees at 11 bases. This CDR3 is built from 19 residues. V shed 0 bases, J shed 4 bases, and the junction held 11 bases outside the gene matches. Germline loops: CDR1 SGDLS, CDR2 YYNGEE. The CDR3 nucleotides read TGTGCCAGCAGCGTAGAGGGGGGGTATAGCGGGAGGGCCACCGGGGAGCTGTTTTTT. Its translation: CASSVEGGYSGRATGELFF.

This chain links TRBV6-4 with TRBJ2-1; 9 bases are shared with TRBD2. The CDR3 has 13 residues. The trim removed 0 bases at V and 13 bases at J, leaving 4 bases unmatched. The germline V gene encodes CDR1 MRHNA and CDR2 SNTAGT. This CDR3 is CASSDSMTSGQFF. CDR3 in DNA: TGTGCCAGCAGTGACTCGATGACTAGCGGACAGTTCTTC.

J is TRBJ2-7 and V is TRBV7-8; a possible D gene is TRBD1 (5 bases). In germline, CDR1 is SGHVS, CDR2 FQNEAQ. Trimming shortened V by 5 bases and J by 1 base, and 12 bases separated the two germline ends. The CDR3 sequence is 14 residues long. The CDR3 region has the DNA TGTGCCAGCAGCGGACGGCCAGGGTCCTACGAGCAGTACTTC. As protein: CASSGRPGSYEQYF. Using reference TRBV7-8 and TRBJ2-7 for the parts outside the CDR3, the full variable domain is GAGVSQSPRYKVAKRGQDVALRCDPISGHVSLFWYQQALGQGPEFLTYFQNEAQLDKSGLPSDRFFAERPEGSVSTLKIQRTQQEDSAVYLCASSGRPGSYEQYFGPGTRLTVT.

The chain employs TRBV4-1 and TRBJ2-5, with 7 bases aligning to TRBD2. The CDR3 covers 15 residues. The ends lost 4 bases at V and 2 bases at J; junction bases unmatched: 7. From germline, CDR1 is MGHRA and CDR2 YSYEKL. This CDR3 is CASSPGGGLQETQYF. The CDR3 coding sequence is TGCGCCAGCAGCCCGGGGGGAGGGCTACAAGAGACCCAGTACTTC.

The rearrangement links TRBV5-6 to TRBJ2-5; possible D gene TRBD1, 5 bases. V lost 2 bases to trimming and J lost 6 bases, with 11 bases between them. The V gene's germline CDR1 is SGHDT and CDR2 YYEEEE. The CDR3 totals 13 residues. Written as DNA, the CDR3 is TGTGCCAGCAGCTTAGGCAGGGTTAAGACCCAGTACTTC. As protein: CASSLGRVKTQYF.

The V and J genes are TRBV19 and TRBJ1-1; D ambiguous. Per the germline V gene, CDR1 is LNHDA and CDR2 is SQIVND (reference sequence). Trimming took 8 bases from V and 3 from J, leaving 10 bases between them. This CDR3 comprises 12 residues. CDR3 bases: TGTGCCAGTCTCACCCGGGACACTGAAGCTTTCTTT. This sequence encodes CASLTRDTEAFF.